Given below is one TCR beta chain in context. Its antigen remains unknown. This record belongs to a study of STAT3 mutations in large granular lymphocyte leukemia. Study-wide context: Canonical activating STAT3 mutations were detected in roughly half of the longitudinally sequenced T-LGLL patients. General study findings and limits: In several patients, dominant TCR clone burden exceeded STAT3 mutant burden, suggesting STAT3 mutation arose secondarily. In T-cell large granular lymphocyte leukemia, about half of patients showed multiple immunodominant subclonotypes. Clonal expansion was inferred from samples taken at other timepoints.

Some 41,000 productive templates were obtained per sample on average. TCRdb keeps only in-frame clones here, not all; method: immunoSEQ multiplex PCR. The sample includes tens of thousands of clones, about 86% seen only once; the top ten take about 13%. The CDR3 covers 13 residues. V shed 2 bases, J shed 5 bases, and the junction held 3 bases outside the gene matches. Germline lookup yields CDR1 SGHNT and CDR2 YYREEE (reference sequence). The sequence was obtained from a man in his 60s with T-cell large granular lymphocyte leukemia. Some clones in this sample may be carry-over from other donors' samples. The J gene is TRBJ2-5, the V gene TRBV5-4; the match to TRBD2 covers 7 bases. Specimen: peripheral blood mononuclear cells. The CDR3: CASSFLAAETQYF. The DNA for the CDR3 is TGTGCCAGCAGCTTCCTAGCGGCGGAGACCCAGTACTTC.